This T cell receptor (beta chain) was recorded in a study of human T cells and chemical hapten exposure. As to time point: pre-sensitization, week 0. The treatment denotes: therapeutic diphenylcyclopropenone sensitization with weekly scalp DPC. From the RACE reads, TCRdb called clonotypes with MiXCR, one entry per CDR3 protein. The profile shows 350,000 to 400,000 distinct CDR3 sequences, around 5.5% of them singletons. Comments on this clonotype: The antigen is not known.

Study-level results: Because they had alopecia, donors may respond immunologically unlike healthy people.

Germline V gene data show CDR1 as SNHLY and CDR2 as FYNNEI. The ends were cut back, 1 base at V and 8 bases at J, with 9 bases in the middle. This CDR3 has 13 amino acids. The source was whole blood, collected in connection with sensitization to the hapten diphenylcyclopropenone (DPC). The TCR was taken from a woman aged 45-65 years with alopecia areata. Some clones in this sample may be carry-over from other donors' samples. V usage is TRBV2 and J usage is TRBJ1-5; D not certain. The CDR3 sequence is CASSEGPGEPQHF. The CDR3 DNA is TGTGCCAGCAGTGAAGGCCCAGGCGAGCCCCAGCATTTT.